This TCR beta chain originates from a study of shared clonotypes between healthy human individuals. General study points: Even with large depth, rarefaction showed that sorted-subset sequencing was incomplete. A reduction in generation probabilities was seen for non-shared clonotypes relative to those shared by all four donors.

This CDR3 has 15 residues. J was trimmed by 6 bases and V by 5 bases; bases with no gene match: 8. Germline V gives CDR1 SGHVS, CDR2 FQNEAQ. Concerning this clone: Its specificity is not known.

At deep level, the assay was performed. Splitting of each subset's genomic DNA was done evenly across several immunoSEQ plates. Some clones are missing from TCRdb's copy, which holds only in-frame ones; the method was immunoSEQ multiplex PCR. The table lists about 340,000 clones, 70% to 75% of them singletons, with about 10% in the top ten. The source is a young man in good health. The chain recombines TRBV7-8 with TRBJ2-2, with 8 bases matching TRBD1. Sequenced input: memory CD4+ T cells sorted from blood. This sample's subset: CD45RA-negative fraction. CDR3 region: CASSARQGMSGELFF. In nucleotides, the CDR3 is TGTGCCAGCAGCGCCCGACAGGGGATGTCCGGGGAGCTGTTTTTT.